The present T cell receptor (beta chain) was sequenced within a study of blood T cell repertoires in COVID-19. Overall study context: COVID-19 samples collected from the United States, Italy and Spain covered acute and convalescent phases. Sources were T cells, B-cell-depleted T cells, or PBMCs; the material itself was cDNA or gDNA.

J was trimmed by 4 bases and V by 5 bases; bases with no gene match: 7. Germline values: CDR1 SGHNT, CDR2 YYREEE (reference sequence). The CDR3 consists of 14 residues. Study processing details: Estimation of nucleated cell counts was performed using reference gene primer amplification. The table came from immunoSEQ multiplex PCR; TCRdb's copy has only in-frame clones and leaves some out. V and J calls and clone size are those listed in that table; D and trimming were worked out from the DNA. This sample has around 65,000 clones, with approximately 84% found just once. This clone has just one count. The TCR comes from a human donor in a cohort sampled during active COVID-19. The chain uses TRBV5-4 and TRBJ1-2; TRBD1 matches 8 bases. The sample comprised peripheral blood. CDR3 bases: TGTGCCAGCAGTTTCCAGGGGACAGGCTATGGCTACACCTTC. The encoded protein is CASSFQGTGYGYTF.